The rows below give T cell receptor beta chains drawn from one sample of a study of CDR3 diversity in severe acne. TCRdb reprocessed the PCR reads via MiXCR and lists one record per CDR3 protein. The sample has more than 85,000 distinct CDR3 sequences, approximately 52% seen once. The sample comprised blood. The receptors were sampled from a male donor in good health, serving as a control. Both conserved end residues are part of each CDR3. A D gene is named only where the DNA matches it firmly. Only part of the rows carry a size: once, few, many, or a class if the clone is expanded.

abundance: NA
v_gene: TRBV25-1
j_gene: TRBJ2-7
d_gene: TRBD2
CDR3aa: CASSPGLAGAPPYEQYF
CDR3nt: TGTGCCAGCTCCCCGGGACTAGCGGGAGCCCCTCCCTACGAGCAGTACTTC

abundance: few
v_gene: TRBV9
j_gene: TRBJ1-1
d_gene: NA
CDR3aa: CASSVGGTNTEAFF
CDR3nt: TGTGCCAGCAGCGTAGGGGGGACGAACACTGAAGCTTTCTTT

abundance: NA
v_gene: TRBV7-9
j_gene: TRBJ2-2
d_gene: NA
CDR3aa: CANGQGELFF
CDR3nt: TGTGCCAACGGACAGGGGGAGCTGTTTTTT

abundance: NA
v_gene: TRBV19
j_gene: TRBJ1-6
d_gene: NA
CDR3aa: CASTSRQNSPLHF
CDR3nt: TGTGCCAGTACCAGTAGACAGAATTCACCCCTCCACTTT

abundance: NA
v_gene: TRBV25-1
j_gene: TRBJ1-1
d_gene: NA
CDR3aa: CASRGGGNTEAFF
CDR3nt: TGTGCCAGCAGGGGGGGCGGGAACACTGAAGCTTTCTTT

abundance: NA
v_gene: TRBV6-5
j_gene: TRBJ1-2
d_gene: TRBD1
CDR3aa: CASRTGTAYRGYTF
CDR3nt: TGTGCCAGCAGAACCGGGACAGCGTACCGTGGCTACACCTTC

abundance: few
v_gene: TRBV20-1
j_gene: TRBJ1-1
d_gene: NA
CDR3aa: CSASAGDTEAFF
CDR3nt: TGCAGTGCTAGTGCAGGGGATACTGAAGCTTTCTTT

abundance: NA
v_gene: TRBV19
j_gene: TRBJ1-4
d_gene: TRBD1
CDR3aa: CASSIRTGEEKLFF
CDR3nt: TGTGCCAGTAGTATCCGGACAGGGGAGGAAAAACTGTTTTTT

abundance: once
v_gene: TRBV9
j_gene: TRBJ2-1
d_gene: TRBD2
CDR3aa: CASSASSGLGNEQFF
CDR3nt: TGTGCCAGCAGCGCTTCTAGCGGGCTGGGCAATGAGCAGTTCTTC

abundance: many
v_gene: TRBV2
j_gene: TRBJ1-1
d_gene: NA
CDR3aa: CASLTLGTEAFF
CDR3nt: TGTGCCAGCTTGACATTGGGCACTGAAGCTTTCTTT

abundance: many
v_gene: TRBV28
j_gene: TRBJ1-4
d_gene: NA
CDR3aa: CASGNRGYYEKLFF
CDR3nt: TGTGCCAGCGGGAACCGGGGCTATTACGAAAAACTGTTTTTT

abundance: NA
v_gene: TRBV15
j_gene: TRBJ1-1
d_gene: NA
CDR3aa: CATSRARGLTEAFF
CDR3nt: TGTGCCACCAGCAGAGCACGAGGCCTTACTGAAGCTTTCTTT

abundance: NA
v_gene: TRBV7-2
j_gene: TRBJ1-1
d_gene: NA
CDR3aa: CASSLRVSRGGTEAFF
CDR3nt: TGTGCCAGCAGCCTAAGGGTCAGCAGGGGTGGGACTGAAGCTTTCTTT

abundance: few
v_gene: TRBV9
j_gene: TRBJ2-2
d_gene: NA
CDR3aa: CASSPRLQNTGELFF
CDR3nt: TGTGCCAGCAGCCCGCGACTCCAGAACACCGGGGAGCTGTTTTTT

abundance: NA
v_gene: TRBV20-1
j_gene: TRBJ1-2
d_gene: NA
CDR3aa: CSANRGDGYTF
CDR3nt: TGCAGTGCTAACCGGGGGGATGGCTACACCTTC

abundance: once
v_gene: TRBV10-3
j_gene: TRBJ2-7
d_gene: TRBD2
CDR3aa: CASTYLAGGPGEQYF
CDR3nt: TGTGCCAGCACTTACTTAGCGGGAGGGCCTGGAGAGCAGTACTTC

abundance: NA
v_gene: TRBV9
j_gene: TRBJ2-1
d_gene: NA
CDR3aa: CASSVGGNSYNEQFF
CDR3nt: TGTGCCAGCAGCGTAGGCGGGAACTCCTACAATGAGCAGTTCTTC

abundance: NA
v_gene: TRBV7-9
j_gene: TRBJ2-3
d_gene: NA
CDR3aa: CASSPGGSTDTQYF
CDR3nt: TGTGCCAGCAGCCCCGGGGGTAGCACAGATACGCAGTATTTT

abundance: few
v_gene: TRBV7-2
j_gene: TRBJ2-5
d_gene: NA
CDR3aa: CASSPSFLETQYF
CDR3nt: TGTGCCAGCAGCCCATCGTTTCTGGAGACCCAGTACTTC

abundance: NA
v_gene: TRBV5-4
j_gene: TRBJ2-1
d_gene: NA
CDR3aa: CASSLGGAAEQFF
CDR3nt: TGTGCCAGCAGCCTAGGGGGGGCGGCCGAGCAGTTCTTC

abundance: NA
v_gene: TRBV19
j_gene: TRBJ2-2
d_gene: TRBD1
CDR3aa: CASSIIRTGRSGELFF
CDR3nt: TGTGCCAGTAGTATTATTAGGACAGGGAGGTCCGGGGAGCTGTTTTTT

abundance: NA
v_gene: TRBV9
j_gene: TRBJ1-2
d_gene: NA
CDR3aa: CASSVDSGTRDGYTF
CDR3nt: TGTGCCAGCAGCGTAGATTCCGGCACTAGGGATGGCTACACCTTC

abundance: NA
v_gene: TRBV7-9
j_gene: TRBJ2-7
d_gene: NA
CDR3aa: CASSLASGIRASEQYF
CDR3nt: TGTGCCAGCAGCCTCGCCTCCGGGATCCGGGCGTCGGAGCAGTACTTC

abundance: NA
v_gene: TRBV11-2
j_gene: TRBJ1-5
d_gene: NA
CDR3aa: CASSLDTFYSNQPQHF
CDR3nt: TGTGCCAGCAGCTTAGATACATTTTATAGCAATCAGCCCCAGCATTTT

abundance: many
v_gene: TRBV6-1
j_gene: TRBJ2-3
d_gene: NA
CDR3aa: CASSDRGLSTDTQYF
CDR3nt: TGTGCCAGCAGTGATCGCGGGCTGAGCACAGATACGCAGTATTTT

abundance: few
v_gene: TRBV7-2
j_gene: TRBJ1-2
d_gene: TRBD1
CDR3aa: CASSPMTGQGYTF
CDR3nt: TGTGCCAGCAGCCCAATGACAGGGCAGGGCTACACCTTC

abundance: NA
v_gene: TRBV11-3
j_gene: TRBJ1-1
d_gene: NA
CDR3aa: CASSLGGGIEAFF
CDR3nt: TGTGCCAGCAGCTTAGGAGGGGGTATTGAAGCTTTCTTT

abundance: NA
v_gene: TRBV2
j_gene: TRBJ1-5
d_gene: NA
CDR3aa: CASTGDREPQHF
CDR3nt: TGTGCCAGCACCGGGGACCGAGAGCCCCAGCATTTT

abundance: medium-sized
v_gene: TRBV19
j_gene: TRBJ2-2
d_gene: NA
CDR3aa: CASSWRETGELFF
CDR3nt: TGTGCCAGTAGCTGGAGGGAAACCGGGGAGCTGTTTTTT

abundance: many
v_gene: TRBV3-1
j_gene: TRBJ1-1
d_gene: TRBD1
CDR3aa: CASSQAQGRIEAFF
CDR3nt: TGTGCCAGCAGCCAAGCACAGGGGAGGATTGAAGCTTTCTTT

abundance: NA
v_gene: TRBV2
j_gene: TRBJ2-5
d_gene: TRBD2
CDR3aa: CASLAGGGQETQYF
CDR3nt: TGTGCCAGCCTAGCGGGAGGAGGACAAGAGACCCAGTACTTC

abundance: NA
v_gene: TRBV7-3
j_gene: TRBJ2-7
d_gene: NA
CDR3aa: CASSPDGSSSYEQYF
CDR3nt: TGTGCCAGCAGCCCCGACGGATCAAGCTCCTACGAGCAGTACTTC

abundance: NA
v_gene: TRBV19
j_gene: TRBJ2-1
d_gene: NA
CDR3aa: CASSFGGSSYNEQFF
CDR3nt: TGTGCCAGTAGTTTCGGGGGCAGCTCCTACAATGAGCAGTTCTTC

abundance: medium-sized
v_gene: TRBV6-1
j_gene: TRBJ1-6
d_gene: NA
CDR3aa: CASSEYFATEDHF
CDR3nt: TGTGCCAGCAGTGAATATTTTGCCACAGAGGACCACTTT

abundance: NA
v_gene: TRBV11-1
j_gene: TRBJ1-2
d_gene: TRBD1
CDR3aa: CASSVGQGYGYTF
CDR3nt: TGTGCCAGCAGCGTCGGACAGGGATATGGCTACACCTTC

abundance: NA
v_gene: TRBV19
j_gene: TRBJ1-1
d_gene: NA
CDR3aa: CASSTHGGTEAFF
CDR3nt: TGTGCCAGTAGTACCCATGGGGGCACTGAAGCTTTCTTT

abundance: once
v_gene: TRBV6-5
j_gene: TRBJ1-1
d_gene: TRBD1
CDR3aa: CASRPGTAEAFF
CDR3nt: TGTGCCAGCAGGCCCGGGACAGCTGAAGCTTTCTTT